This T cell receptor beta chain derives from a study of blood T cell repertoires in COVID-19 (dated by TCRdb to about 2020). Background for the entire study: The collaborator samples originated in the United States, Italy and Spain and spanned the acute and convalescent phases of COVID-19. Sample metadata almost always included a de-identified subject ID, COVID-19 status, age in years and sex. The repertoires were released in a freely available public database meant as a resource for research on the immune response to SARS-CoV-2. The prospective study material was composed of cDNA or gDNA derived from T cells, B-cell-depleted T cells, or PBMCs. Samples came from the ongoing ImmuneRACE study (first 160 participants) plus 1,254 subjects from 6 global collaborators. Subjects who had been exposed to COVID-19, were actively infected with it, or had recovered from it provided the deeply sampled blood TCRbeta repertoires that made up the dataset. Where available, HLA class I and class II types were taken from metadata supplied by the sample provider and were not determined by assay-based typing. Findings and caveats that apply to the study as a whole: How much clinical and demographic metadata was included differed by source and by participant, and the metadata was provided uncurated.

TCRbeta CDR3 regions were amplified from genomic DNA using the immunoSEQ Assay, a bias-controlled multiplex PCR. The authors processed their data as follows. Nucleated cell counts per sample were estimated from amplification of reference gene primers within the assay. To quantify the absolute abundance of each unique TCRbeta CDR3 rearrangement, sequence reads were collapsed and filtered. For each sample, productive Simpson clonality was calculated by taking the square root of Simpson's diversity index across productive rearrangements. This is the immuneACCESS table as TCRdb keeps it, with only in-frame sequences that have V and J called. A part of the clones is gone; compared with another copy, unresolved V genes explain less than half, and the rest is unexplained. From that table come the V and J calls and clone size; the DNA was used to work out D and trimming. For this sample the table gives some 150,000 clones, of which over 80% were detected only once. The top ten hold about 1.6% of the sample.

There are 17 amino acids in the CDR3, from cysteine to phenylalanine inclusive. Of the read, only the CDR3 DNA is kept; its 51 bases are in frame from base 1. V is pared back by 2 bases and J by 0 bases, with 13 bases lying between the germline termini. The germline V gene gives CDR1 as KGHSH and CDR2 as LQKENI. Collaborating institutions collected whole blood in K2EDTA tubes following their own protocols. For TCRbeta analysis, collaborators shipped samples as frozen whole blood, isolated PBMCs, or DNA extracted from either of those sample types. Comments on this clone: Its specific antigen is unknown. Nothing much larger sits one base from this clone, and base qualities are not available.

This receptor chain uses TRBV18 and TRBJ1-4; the best D guess is TRBD1, with 5 bases matching. Sequencing was performed on peripheral blood. The receptor's source is a human donor in a cohort sampled during active COVID-19. The CDR3 protein: CASSPGRAPTTNEKLFF. The sequenced DNA: TGTGCCAGCTCACCAGGCAGGGCCCCTACAACTAATGAAAAACTGTTTTTT.